The next 32 T cell receptor beta chains were all read from a single sample in a study of shared T cell receptors in the human thymus. Data came from immunoSEQ multiplex PCR; TCRdb stores just in-frame clones and leaves some out. The sample includes about 660,000 clones, approximately 90% of them seen just once. These data are also associated with another study on human thymus T cells.

Sequenced: thymocytes. These receptors originate from a boy under three years old with a congenital heart defect.

The CDR3 coding sequence is TGTGCCAGCAGCTTGTCTACCTCCGGAGACAGGGAGAACACTGAAGCTTTCTTT. It translates to CASSLSTSGDRENTEAFF. The chain links TRBV5-4 to TRBJ1-1, with 7 bases that match TRBD1. The junction had 13 bases not matched to a gene; V was cut back by 1 base and J by 1 base. The length of the CDR3 is 18 residues. Germline CDR1 is SGHNT and CDR2 is YYREEE (reference sequence).

The chain employs TRBV6-1 and TRBJ2-6; no reliable D call. Germline CDR1 and CDR2: MNHNS and SASEGT. The CDR3 has 14 residues. V lost 6 bases to trimming and J lost 2 bases, with 8 bases between them. The CDR3: CASRSEAGANVLTF. In DNA form, the CDR3 reads TGTGCCAGCAGGAGTGAGGCTGGGGCCAACGTCCTGACTTTC.

The gene calls are TRBV11-3 and TRBJ2-7, with 12 bases identical to TRBD2. The germline V gene encodes CDR1 SGHNT and CDR2 YENEEA. The length of the CDR3 is 15 residues. V dropped 4 bases and J dropped 5; count of bases not matched to a gene: 6. The CDR3 is CASSSLAGGPHEQYF. DNA for the CDR3: TGTGCCAGCAGCTCCCTAGCGGGAGGGCCGCACGAGCAGTACTTC.

The rearrangement uses TRBV27 and TRBJ2-2, with TRBD1 matching 9 bases. CDR1 MNHEY and CDR2 SMNVEV come from the germline V gene (reference sequence). This CDR3 spans 18 amino acids. Trimming removed 0 bases from V and 3 bases from J; junction bases left unmatched: 8. The CDR3 is CASSLSPGQGMDTGELFF. CDR3 sequence (DNA): TGTGCCAGCAGTTTATCCCCGGGACAGGGTATGGACACCGGGGAGCTGTTTTTT.

The V gene is TRBV5-6, the J gene TRBJ2-1, with TRBD2 identical over 12 bases. V lost 1 base, J lost 8 bases, and 10 bases stayed unmatched. The length of the CDR3 is 17 residues. CDR1 is SGHDT and CDR2 is YYEEEE in the germline V gene. In nucleotides, the CDR3 is TGTGCCAGCAGCTTGTCAGGGCCGCTAGCGGGAGGGCATGAGCAGTTCTTC. Translating gives CASSLSGPLAGGHEQFF. The entire variable domain, with the rest obtained from reference TRBV5-6 and TRBJ2-1, is as follows: DAGVTQSPTHLIKTRGQQVTLRCSPKSGHDTVSWYQQALGQGPQFIFQYYEEEERQRGNFPDRFSGHQFPNYSSELNVNALLLGDSALYLCASSLSGPLAGGHEQFFGPGTRLTVL.

This chain links TRBV6-1 with TRBJ1-2; 7 nucleotides align to TRBD1. The CDR3 length is 12 residues. V shed 11 bases, J shed 6 bases, and the junction held 9 bases outside the gene matches. Germline values: CDR1 MNHNS, CDR2 SASEGT. CDR3: CAGTTGCDGYTF. The CDR3 DNA sequence: TGTGCCGGAACGACAGGGTGTGATGGCTACACCTTC.

This clone has just one count. The chain carries TRBV11-2 and TRBJ2-1; TRBD2 is a possible D gene (6 bases). This CDR3 is built from 13 residues. The germline V gene has CDR1 SGHAT and CDR2 FQNNGV. Trimming removed 4 bases from V and 4 bases from J, with 8 bases in between. CDR3 protein: CASSYGTYNEQFF. CDR3 nucleotides: TGTGCCAGCAGCTACGGGACTTACAATGAGCAGTTCTTC.

This clone was seen only once. V usage is TRBV11-3 and J usage is TRBJ1-2; weak D call: TRBD1 (5 bases). The CDR3 runs to 17 residues. The germline V and J ends were trimmed by 3 bases and 0 bases, with 17 bases remaining between them. Germline V lookup: CDR1 SGHNT, CDR2 YENEEA. CDR3 region: CASSFSAGRMSNYGYTF. CDR3 DNA: TGTGCCAGCAGCTTTTCGGCGGGACGGATGTCTAACTATGGCTACACCTTC.

The gene calls are TRBV27 and TRBJ2-1; weak D call: TRBD2 (6 bases). Between the trimmed V and J ends, which lost 2 bases and 9 bases, there was a span of 17 bases. Looked up from germline, CDR1 is MNHEY and CDR2 is SMNVEV (reference sequence). The CDR3 length is 15 residues. The CDR3 DNA reads as TGTGCCAGCAGTTTAGGGGCCGGGAGACGGGGTGAGCAGTTCTTC. It translates to CASSLGAGRRGEQFF.

The chain employs TRBV15 and TRBJ2-7; the match to TRBD1 covers 12 bases. The CDR3 spans 15 residues. The germline gives CDR1 LNHNV, CDR2 YYDKDF (reference sequence). Trimming at V came to 2 bases and at J to 5 bases, leaving 4 bases not matched to a gene. The CDR3 sequence: CATSRWDRGPHEQYF. The CDR3 coding sequence is TGTGCCACCAGCAGATGGGACAGGGGGCCCCACGAGCAGTACTTC. Variable domain in full (rest from reference TRBV15 and TRBJ2-7): DAMVIQNPRYQVTQFGKPVTLSCSQTLNHNVMYWYQQKSSQAPKLLFHYYDKDFNNEADTPDNFQSRRPNTSFCFLDIRSPGLGDTAMYLCATSRWDRGPHEQYFGPGTRLTVT.

V is TRBV27 and J is TRBJ2-2, with TRBD1 identical over 9 bases. Germline trimming cut 7 bases from V and 4 bases from J; bases unmatched to any gene: 7. CDR1 and CDR2 (germline): MNHEY, SMNVEV (reference sequence). The CDR3 is made up of 15 amino acids. The CDR3 is CASTTDRGGTGELFF. The CDR3 bases are TGTGCCAGCACTACTGACAGGGGGGGCACCGGGGAGCTGTTTTTT.

This chain links TRBV9 with TRBJ2-2, with D unresolved. The CDR3 runs to 16 residues. Deletions cut 4 bases from V and 5 bases from J, with 18 bases between. Per germline, CDR1 SGDLS and CDR2 YYNGEE. CDR3 in amino acids: CASSRSTLPFTGELFF. The CDR3 DNA sequence: TGTGCCAGCAGCCGTTCCACTTTACCCTTTACCGGGGAGCTGTTTTTT.

The chain joins TRBV29-1 to TRBJ2-3; TRBD2 matches 7 bases. CDR3 size: 15 residues. Germline assignment: CDR1 SQVTM and CDR2 ANQGSEA. V was clipped by 4 bases and J by 6 bases; unmatched bases: 13. CDR3 sequence: CSVGGGTQSVDTQYF. CDR3 sequence (DNA): TGCAGCGTTGGGGGGGGGACGCAAAGTGTCGATACGCAGTATTTT.

The rearrangement uses TRBV6-4 and TRBJ2-1, with 9 nucleotides matching TRBD2. There are 13 residues in the CDR3. With 6 bases clipped from V and 4 bases from J, the junction kept 1 base outside the gene matches. The germline CDR1 and CDR2 sequences are MRHNA and SNTAGT. CDR3 DNA: TGTGCCAGCAGAGCGGGGGGATACAATGAGCAGTTCTTC. It codes for CASRAGGYNEQFF.

This chain joins TRBV5-1 and TRBJ1-4; TRBD1 might be the D (6 bases). The V end was cut by 4 bases, the J end by 7 bases, with 14 bases between. Germline CDR1 reads SGHRS; CDR2 reads YFSETQ. This CDR3 comprises 14 residues. CDR3 sequence reads: CASSPGDYGEKLFF. The CDR3 coding sequence is TGCGCCAGCAGCCCAGGGGACTACGGTGAAAAACTGTTTTTT.

The chain is built from TRBV12-5 and TRBJ2-7; tentatively, D is TRBD2 (5 bases). The CDR3 is 18 amino acids. Trimming cost V 0 bases and J 2 bases, with 20 bases left between them. The germline CDR1 and CDR2 sequences are LGHNT and FRNRAP. CDR3 bases: TGTGCTAGTGGTTTGGTAGATGGAACGAGGACTGCCCCCTACGAGCAGTACTTC. Translating it yields CASGLVDGTRTAPYEQYF.

The chain combines TRBV27 with TRBJ1-3; 10 positions agree with TRBD1. V gave up 0 bases and J gave up 1 base; unmatched junction bases: 6. CDR3 length: 18 amino acids. Germline V gene data show CDR1 as MNHEY and CDR2 as SMNVEV (reference sequence). CDR3 sequence: CASSLSSRDRGSGNTIYF. Written as DNA, the CDR3 is TGTGCCAGCAGTTTATCTAGCCGGGACAGGGGTTCTGGAAACACCATATATTTT.

V usage is TRBV6-4 and J usage is TRBJ2-3; the match to TRBD2 covers 7 bases. The CDR3 runs 17 residues. The V gene end was trimmed by 8 bases and the J gene end by 4 bases; junction bases not matched to a gene: 18. Germline CDR1 is MRHNA and CDR2 is SNTAGT. The CDR3 region has the DNA TGTGCCAGCCCTTCTAAAGGGGAGGGGAGGTGCGCAGATACGCAGTATTTT. This codes for CASPSKGEGRCADTQYF.

The chain has TRBV6-6 and TRBJ2-2, with D possibly being TRBD1 (7 bases). This CDR3 contains 15 residues. Germline V gene lookup returns CDR1 MNHNY and CDR2 SVGAGI (reference sequence). V lost 2 bases and J 6 bases, leaving 13 bases between the germline ends. The CDR3: CASSYEQGGPGELFF. CDR3 nucleotides: TGTGCCAGCAGTTACGAGCAGGGGGGACCCGGGGAGCTGTTTTTT.

This clone was observed a single time. The chain combines TRBV10-3 with TRBJ2-5; a possible D gene is TRBD2 (5 bases). V dropped 4 bases and J dropped 5 bases, with 11 bases sitting between them. Per the germline V gene, CDR1 is ENHRY and CDR2 is SYGVKD. This CDR3 is built from 13 residues. CDR3 region: CAISGELGETQYF. CDR3 DNA: TGTGCCATCAGTGGGGAGTTAGGGGAGACCCAGTACTTC.

This chain uses TRBV11-3 with TRBJ2-7; 8 nucleotides align to TRBD1. The V gene's germline CDR1 is SGHNT and CDR2 YENEEA. The ends lost 4 bases at V and 3 bases at J; junction bases unmatched: 8. This CDR3 spans 15 amino acids. This CDR3 is CASSSRTGRDYEQYF. CDR3 coding DNA: TGTGCCAGCAGCTCTCGGACAGGGCGGGACTACGAGCAGTACTTC. The full variable domain, rest sourced from reference TRBV11-3 and TRBJ2-7, is EAGVVQSPRYKIIEKKQPVAFWCNPISGHNTLYWYLQNLGQGPELLIRYENEEAVDDSQLPKDRFSAERLKGVDSTLKIQPAELGDSAVYLCASSSRTGRDYEQYFGPGTRLTVT.

The V call is TRBV19, the J call TRBJ1-1, with 7 bases identical to TRBD1. V lost 6 bases and J lost 0; bases outside the gene matches: 10. The CDR3 is 16 amino acids. CDR1 is LNHDA, CDR2 SQIVND, per germline (reference sequence). DNA of the CDR3: TGTGCCAGTAGCCTACGGGGACAGATAATGAACACTGAAGCTTTCTTT. Protein sequence: CASSLRGQIMNTEAFF. The entire variable domain, with the rest obtained from reference TRBV19 and TRBJ1-1, is as follows: DGGITQSPKYLFRKEGQNVTLSCEQNLNHDAMYWYRQDPGQGLRLIYYSQIVNDFQKGDIAEGYSVSREKKESFPLTVTSAQKNPTAFYLCASSLRGQIMNTEAFFGQGTRLTVV.

The V call is TRBV25-1, the J call TRBJ1-2; 9 nucleotides match TRBD1. This CDR3 spans 14 amino acids. V lost 11 bases and J lost 7; bases outside the gene matches: 14. The germline gives CDR1 MGHDK, CDR2 SYGVNS. This CDR3 reads CAHSQSHRGLGYTF. DNA of the CDR3: TGTGCCCACTCTCAATCCCACAGGGGGCTTGGCTACACCTTC.

This CDR3 is CATSRSTSGILKTQYF. The CDR3 DNA reads as TGTGCCACCAGCAGATCGACTAGCGGGATTCTTAAGACCCAGTACTTC. This rearrangement joins TRBV15 to TRBJ2-5, with 11 bases aligning to TRBD2. The CDR3 has 16 amino acids. Germline-derived CDR1 and CDR2 are LNHNV and YYDKDF (reference sequence). J gave up 6 bases and V 2 bases, and 8 bases lay outside the gene matches.

This chain uses TRBV7-2 with TRBJ2-1, with D possibly TRBD2 on 6 matching bases. This CDR3 spans 16 amino acids. Germline V gene lookup returns CDR1 SGHTA and CDR2 FQGNSA. Trimming took off 5 bases at V and 0 bases at J, with 14 bases between the two ends. The CDR3 here is CASSPEGYSSYNEQFF. For the CDR3, the DNA is TGTGCCAGCAGCCCGGAGGGGTACAGCTCCTACAATGAGCAGTTCTTC.

This chain joins TRBV6-1 and TRBJ2-5, with 7 positions matching TRBD1. CDR1 is MNHNS and CDR2 is SASEGT in the germline V gene. Unmatched junction bases numbered 10, after V lost 7 bases and J lost 2 bases. CDR3 size: 15 residues. CDR3 in amino acids: CASTTPGTDQETQYF. The CDR3 DNA reads as TGTGCCAGCACCACTCCCGGGACAGATCAAGAGACCCAGTACTTC.

V and J are TRBV9 and TRBJ2-7; 11 nucleotides line up with TRBD2. Germline V CDR1 and CDR2: SGDLS, YYNGEE. V gave up 5 bases and J gave up 2 bases; unmatched junction bases: 3. The CDR3 consists of 14 residues. DNA of the CDR3: TGTGCCAGCAGTTTGGGACTAGCGGCCTACGAGCAGTACTTC. This sequence encodes CASSLGLAAYEQYF.

This clone was detected only once. V and J are TRBV29-1 and TRBJ2-3; maybe TRBD2 (6 bases). CDR1 and CDR2 from the germline V gene are SQVTM and ANQGSEA. This CDR3 region has 11 residues. The V end lost 7 bases, the J end lost 4 bases, and 9 bases lay between the germline ends. CDR3 coding DNA: TGCAGCGCCGGCGGGGCAGATACGCAGTATTTT. It codes for CSAGGADTQYF.

This rearrangement joins TRBV4-3 to TRBJ2-2; 8 bases agree with TRBD1. The CDR3 consists of 16 residues. Germline CDR1 LGHNA, CDR2 YSLEER. The trim removed 5 bases at V and 5 bases at J, leaving 10 bases unmatched. CDR3 protein: CASSYGQGPRTGELFF. DNA of the CDR3: TGCGCCAGCAGCTACGGACAGGGCCCAAGGACCGGGGAGCTGTTTTTT.

The gene calls are TRBV5-4 and TRBJ2-7; 10 nucleotides align to TRBD2. This CDR3 comprises 15 residues. Germline lookup yields CDR1 SGHNT and CDR2 YYREEE (reference sequence). V lost 0 bases to trimming and J lost 5 bases; unmatched junction nucleotides: 5. The CDR3 region has the DNA TGTGCCAGCAGCTTGGGTAGCGGGAGGAATAACGAGCAGTACTTC. Its translation is CASSLGSGRNNEQYF.

The rearrangement links TRBV4-1 to TRBJ1-1; unclear D gene. Trimming cost V 0 bases and J 0 bases, with 20 bases left between them. Germline V lookup: CDR1 MGHRA, CDR2 YSYEKL. The CDR3 is 19 amino acids. CDR3 loop: CASSQDLALVVLMNTEAFF. CDR3 nucleotide sequence: TGCGCCAGCAGCCAAGATTTAGCACTAGTGGTTCTCATGAACACTGAAGCTTTCTTT.

The CDR3: CASSPGDRENTGELFF. CDR3 DNA sequence: TGTGCCAGCAGCCCCGGAGACAGGGAGAACACCGGGGAGCTGTTTTTT. The chain joins TRBV28 to TRBJ2-2, with 7 bases fitting TRBD1. J gave up 1 base and V 6 bases, and 8 bases lay outside the gene matches. Germline V gene sequence: CDR1 MDHEN, CDR2 SYDVKM. The length of the CDR3 is 16 residues.